This TCR beta chain was found in a study of blood T cell repertoires in COVID-19. Study summary: T cells, B-cell-depleted T cells, or PBMCs provided the cDNA or gDNA that served as material.

Original methodology: Reference gene primers were amplified, and this amplification served to estimate nucleated cell counts. Sequencing used immunoSEQ multiplex PCR; TCRdb keeps in-frame clones, though not all of them. That table supplies the V and J calls and clone size; D and trimming were determined from the DNA. The table shows some 180,000 clones, with about four fifths occurring only once. Germline lookup yields CDR1 SNHLY and CDR2 FYNNEI. The ends lost 5 bases at V and 1 base at J; junction bases unmatched: 7. This CDR3 region has 16 residues. Seattle participants joined during active infection and were tracked over time.

The chain combines TRBV2 with TRBJ2-3, with 9 bases matching TRBD2. This receptor was identified in a woman of 80 years or more with COVID-19, enrolled during active disease. Sequencing was performed on peripheral blood. The CDR3: CASSHSLAGGTDTQYF. In nucleotides, the CDR3 is TGTGCCAGCAGTCATAGCTTAGCGGGAGGCACAGATACGCAGTATTTT. Variable domain in full (rest from reference TRBV2 and TRBJ2-3): EPEVTQTPSHQVTQMGQEVILRCVPISNHLYFYWYRQILGQKVEFLVSFYNNEISEKSEIFDDQFSVERPDGSNFTLKIRSTKLEDSAMYFCASSHSLAGGTDTQYFGPGTRLTVL.